The 19 T cell receptor beta chains below come from one sample, sequenced in a study of blood T cell repertoires in COVID-19. The data were produced by immunoSEQ multiplex PCR, yet TCRdb's version contains in-frame clones alone and is incomplete. The sample lists a few hundred thousand clones; about 88% were seen once. The sequencing input was peripheral blood. These receptors all stem from a human donor in a cohort sampled during active COVID-19.

The chain recombines TRBV3-1 (or the pseudogene TRBV3-2) with TRBJ1-4, with D maybe TRBD1 (6 bases). The CDR3 length is 14 residues. V was pared by 5 bases and J by 4 bases, with 11 bases between. Germline CDR1 is LGHDT and CDR2 is YNNKEL (reference sequence). As DNA, the CDR3 is TGTGCCAGCAGCGACGGACAGATTAATGAAAAACTGTTTTTT. Translating gives CASSDGQINEKLFF.

This rearrangement joins TRBV21-1 to TRBJ2-7; the D call in the table, TRBD2, was not verified against the DNA. TRBV21-1 is a listed pseudogene. This CDR3 region has 17 residues. The CDR3 protein is CASSKKSSREGGYEQYF. For the CDR3, the DNA is TGTGCCAGCAGCAAAAAGTCCTCTAGGGAGGGTGGTTACGAGCAGTACTTC.

The chain has TRBV6-1 and TRBJ1-1; no clear D. Between the trimmed V and J ends, which lost 3 bases and 4 bases, there was a span of 9 bases. Germline CDR1 reads MNHNS; CDR2 reads SASEGT. The CDR3 has 13 residues. The CDR3 DNA sequence: TGTGCCAGCAGTGAGGCGGGGAGCACTGAAGCTTTCTTT. Its translation is CASSEAGSTEAFF.

V and J are TRBV7-6 and TRBJ2-7; D may be TRBD2 (5 bases). Germline assignment: CDR1 SGHVS and CDR2 FNYEAQ. The V gene lost 0 bases and the J gene lost 5 bases, with 11 bases spanning the gap. The CDR3 is 14 residues long. The CDR3 DNA reads as TGTGCCAGCAGCTTAGCGGGAGCATGGGACGAGCAGTACTTC. It encodes CASSLAGAWDEQYF.

The chain links TRBV29-1 to TRBJ2-3; D is unclear. Germline CDR1 is SQVTM and CDR2 is ANQGSEA. The ends were cut back, 1 base at V and 0 bases at J, with 8 bases in the middle. This CDR3 contains 14 residues. The CDR3: CSVEGGLSTDTQYF. The CDR3 DNA follows: TGCAGCGTTGAAGGAGGTTTGAGCACAGATACGCAGTATTTT.

V usage is TRBV7-2 and J usage is TRBJ2-5, with 9 positions matching TRBD2. The CDR3 spans 15 residues. V shed 1 base and J 2 bases; nucleotides not matched to a gene: 2. Germline V gene lookup returns CDR1 SGHTA and CDR2 FQGNSA. The CDR3 nucleotides are TGTGCCAGCAGCTTAGAGGCGGGGGGGCAAGAGACCCAGTACTTC. Translation: CASSLEAGGQETQYF.

The V gene is TRBV19, the J gene TRBJ1-1; D not certain. The CDR3 loop spans 15 amino acids. CDR1 is LNHDA and CDR2 is SQIVND in the germline V gene (reference sequence). The V end lost 5 bases, the J end lost 0 bases, and 13 bases lay between the germline ends. Written as DNA, the CDR3 is TGTGCCAGTAGTCCGTCGACGGAGATGAACACTGAAGCTTTCTTT. Amino acid sequence: CASSPSTEMNTEAFF. The full variable domain, completed using reference TRBV19 and TRBJ1-1, is DGGITQSPKYLFRKEGQNVTLSCEQNLNHDAMYWYRQDPGQGLRLIYYSQIVNDFQKGDIAEGYSVSREKKESFPLTVTSAQKNPTAFYLCASSPSTEMNTEAFFGQGTRLTVV.

V and J are TRBV28 and TRBJ1-6, with 9 positions matching TRBD1. CDR3 length: 15 amino acids. CDR1 and CDR2 (germline): MDHEN, SYDVKM. Trimming removed 6 bases from V and 11 bases from J; junction bases left unmatched: 11. The CDR3 DNA follows: TGTGCCAGCAGGCCCTCCGGGACAGGGCTAACACCCCTCCACTTT. Protein sequence: CASRPSGTGLTPLHF.

CDR3 DNA sequence: TGTGCCAGCAGCTTGATGTTAGCGGGGCCGAACACCGGGGAGCTGTTTTTT. This codes for CASSLMLAGPNTGELFF. This chain links TRBV11-2 with TRBJ2-2, with 8 bases matching TRBD2. Germline-derived CDR1 and CDR2 are SGHAT and FQNNGV. CDR3 length equals 17 residues. V dropped 3 bases and J dropped 0; count of bases not matched to a gene: 6.

V gene TRBV6-5 combines with J gene TRBJ2-7; 7 positions match TRBD1. The CDR3 spans 14 residues. From germline, CDR1 is MNHEY and CDR2 SVGAGI. Losses at the gene ends were 2 bases for V and 2 bases for J; bases not matched to a gene: 3. CDR3 coding DNA: TGTGCCAGCAGTTACGAGGGACAGCCCTACGAGCAGTACTTC. Protein: CASSYEGQPYEQYF.

This clone has a handful of counts. This chain links TRBV30 with TRBJ1-1, with D possibly being TRBD1 (5 bases). Germline V CDR1 and CDR2: GTSNPN, SVGIG (reference sequence). The CDR3 is made up of 12 amino acids. V gave up 0 bases and J gave up 8 bases, with 10 bases separating them. This CDR3 is CAWSVAGLEAFF. The CDR3 DNA reads TGTGCCTGGAGTGTGGCGGGACTCGAAGCTTTCTTT.

The chain combines TRBV18 with TRBJ1-1; 8 bases line up with TRBD1. There are 16 residues in the CDR3. V shed 4 bases, J shed 0 bases, and the junction held 7 bases outside the gene matches. CDR1 is KGHSH, CDR2 LQKENI, per germline. The CDR3 loop is CASSRRTGNVNTEAFF. CDR3 DNA sequence: TGTGCCAGCTCACGACGGACAGGGAATGTGAACACTGAAGCTTTCTTT.

This clone occurred a few times. The V gene is TRBV10-3, the J gene TRBJ2-2, with D perhaps matching TRBD2 (7 bases). The CDR3 covers 16 residues. Trimming left V 2 bases short and J 0 bases short, with 10 bases between. Germline V gene sequence: CDR1 ENHRY, CDR2 SYGVKD. CDR3 region: CAISEGRGANTGELFF. DNA of the CDR3: TGTGCCATCAGTGAGGGGAGGGGGGCGAACACCGGGGAGCTGTTTTTT.

This clone was counted a single time. This chain links TRBV5-1 with TRBJ2-2; D is unresolved. The CDR3 is made up of 15 amino acids. The V and J ends lost 3 bases and 3 bases respectively, with 12 bases between them. Germline CDR1 reads SGHRS; CDR2 reads YFSETQ. In DNA form, the CDR3 reads TGCGCCAGCAGCTCACTCCTAGACGACACCGGGGAGCTGTTTTTT. It encodes CASSSLLDDTGELFF.

This clone occurred once. The chain employs TRBV5-1 and TRBJ1-1, with unresolved D. The CDR3 runs to 15 residues. Germline V gene data show CDR1 as SGHRS and CDR2 as YFSETQ. Trimming took off 4 bases at V and 1 base at J, with 14 bases between the two ends. The CDR3 bases are TGCGCCAGCAGCCCCCTACTGGAGGGGAACACTGAAGCTTTCTTT. Its protein product is CASSPLLEGNTEAFF. Full variable domain (rest looked up from reference TRBV5-1 and TRBJ1-1): KAGVTQTPRYLIKTRGQQVTLSCSPISGHRSVSWYQQTPGQGLQFLFEYFSETQRNKGNFPGRFSGRQFSNSRSEMNVSTLELGDSALYLCASSPLLEGNTEAFFGQGTRLTVV.

The rearrangement links TRBV6-1 to TRBJ2-4; TRBD2 might be the D (6 bases). The V end lost 0 bases, the J end lost 6 bases, and 12 bases lay between the germline ends. The germline gives CDR1 MNHNS, CDR2 SASEGT. The CDR3 is made up of 15 amino acids. CDR3 DNA sequence: TGTGCCAGCAGTGAAGCGACAGACGGGGGAAACATTCAGTACTTC. Its protein is CASSEATDGGNIQYF.

The chain joins TRBV14 to TRBJ1-2; 11 positions agree with TRBD1. The CDR3 spans 15 residues. V gave up 4 bases and J gave up 2 bases; unmatched junction bases: 3. CDR1 and CDR2 from the germline V gene are SGHDN and FVKESK. Here the CDR3 DNA reads TGTGCCAGCAGCCGCGGGACAGGGGGGAACTATGGCTACACCTTC. Translation gives CASSRGTGGNYGYTF. Complete variable domain (other parts from reference TRBV14 and TRBJ1-2): EAGVTQFPSHSVIEKGQTVTLRCDPISGHDNLYWYRRVMGKEIKFLLHFVKESKQDESGMPNNRFLAERTGGTYSTLKVQPAELEDSGVYFCASSRGTGGNYGYTFGSGTRLTVV.

This clone turned up a few times. The CDR3 spells CASSGGDYGYTF. DNA for the CDR3: TGCGCCAGCAGCGGGGGGGACTATGGCTACACCTTC. The chain carries TRBV5-1 and TRBJ1-2; TRBD1 is a possible D gene (5 bases). The germline V and J ends were trimmed by 4 bases and 3 bases, with 7 bases remaining between them. Germline assignment: CDR1 SGHRS and CDR2 YFSETQ. The CDR3 spans 12 residues.

The rearrangement joins TRBV5-4 to TRBJ2-3, with D possibly matching TRBD2 (5 bases). CDR3 size: 16 residues. Germline CDR1 and CDR2: SGHNT and YYREEE (reference sequence). Trimming pared 4 bases from V and 5 bases from J, leaving 20 bases between. The CDR3: CASSLSRDRALDTQYF. The CDR3 bases are TGTGCCAGCAGCCTTAGCCGGGATAGGGCCCTAGATACGCAGTATTTT.